Sequencing of this TCR beta chain was carried out in a study of monozygotic twins with inflammatory bowel disease. As to this clonotype: The antigen is unknown.

CDR3 length: 13 amino acids. The germline V gene has CDR1 SGHTA and CDR2 FQGNSA. General observations from the study: Distinct T cell subtypes could not be told apart. Among IBD patients, fewer clonotypes were shared with others than among healthy twins, especially with disease activity.

With about 15 and 9 cycles respectively, two nested PCRs were carried out on TCRalpha and TCRbeta cDNA. TCRdb re-called the 5' RACE reads, yielding one record per CDR3 amino acid sequence without DNA. There are around 450,000 distinct CDR3 sequences in the sample, with 2% to 2.5% held by the top ten. Specimen: blood. The rearrangement links TRBV7-2 to TRBJ1-6. This clonotype was obtained from a human donor with ulcerative colitis or Crohn's disease, or a healthy co-twin of an affected twin (not recorded which). CDR3 amino acids: CASSSLGNSPLHF.